Listed below are T cell receptor beta chains from one sample, sequenced in a study of blood T cell repertoires in COVID-19. Repertoires were generated with immunoSEQ multiplex PCR, while TCRdb's copy carries only in-frame clones and drops some. The sample records a few hundred thousand clones, about 88% being singletons. The sample comprised PBMCs or T cells enriched from blood (not recorded which). The receptors stem from a woman younger than 35 who had been exposed to COVID-19. Both conserved end residues are part of each CDR3. Fields, in order: D gene, clone size, V gene, J gene, CDR3 DNA, CDR3 protein. D genes are given only for firm matches. Size is omitted from some rows. Given values are once, few, many or a class for expanded clones.

.,.,TRBV25-1,TRBJ1-2,TGTGCCAGCAGTGATAGGGGGTCCCATGGCTACACCTTC,CASSDRGSHGYTF
.,.,TRBV5-1,TRBJ2-5,TGCGCCAGCAGCTTGGAGGGGTCCCGGGAGACCCAGTACTTC,CASSLEGSRETQYF
.,.,TRBV27,TRBJ1-3,TGTGCCAGCAGACCCGGACAGTTCTCTGGAAACACCATATATTTT,CASRPGQFSGNTIYF
.,.,TRBV15,TRBJ1-6,TGTGCCACCAGCAGAGATCCGGGGGGGGACTCACCCCTCCACTTT,CATSRDPGGDSPLHF
.,once,TRBV18,TRBJ1-6,TGTGCCAGCTCACCACCAGCGGTGACTAATTCACCCCTCCACTTT,CASSPPAVTNSPLHF
.,once,TRBV5-6,TRBJ2-2,TGTGCCAGCAGCCCACCAGGCAGGGTGAACACCGGGGAGCTGTTTTTT,CASSPPGRVNTGELFF
.,.,TRBV4-2,TRBJ1-4,TGTGCCAGCAGCAAAGAACACACCGGGGGGGAAAAACTGTTTTTT,CASSKEHTGGEKLFF
.,.,TRBV5-1,TRBJ2-6,TGCGCCAGCAGCTTGGTTGGGAGCTCTGGGGCCAACGTCCTGACTTTC,CASSLVGSSGANVLTF
TRBD2,.,TRBV28,TRBJ2-3,TGTGCCAGCAGAGCGCTAGCGGGGGGAACAGATACGCAGTATTTT,CASRALAGGTDTQYF
.,.,TRBV18,TRBJ2-1,TGTGCCACCACCCCGGGGAATGAGCAGTTCTTC,CATTPGNEQFF
TRBD2,.,TRBV27,TRBJ2-7,TGTGCCAGCAGTTTCGCGGGACTAGGACACTACGAGCAGTACTTC,CASSFAGLGHYEQYF
TRBD2,.,TRBV15,TRBJ2-7,TGTGCCACCAGCAACCTCAGGACTAGCTACGAGCAGTACTTC,CATSNLRTSYEQYF
.,.,TRBV7-2,TRBJ2-7,TGTGCCAGCAGCTTAGAGGCGGGGGCTCTTCGCGAGCAGTACTTC,CASSLEAGALREQYF
.,.,TRBV2,TRBJ2-1,TGTGCCAGCAGTGAGAGGGACATCGGGCAGTTCTTC,CASSERDIGQFF
TRBD1,.,TRBV28,TRBJ1-5,TGTGCCAGCAGTTCGAAGACAGGGAGCAATCAGCCCCAGCATTTT,CASSSKTGSNQPQHF
TRBD1,.,TRBV19,TRBJ1-2,TGTGCCAGTTCAGAGACAGGGGGCAGTGGCTACACCTTC,CASSETGGSGYTF
.,.,TRBV21-1,TRBJ1-5,TGTGCCAGAGCGAGGGGGGAGGGTCAGCCCCAGCATTTT,CARARGEGQPQHF
.,.,TRBV11-2,TRBJ2-1,TGTGCCAGCAGCTTAGAGTGGGAAAGGGAGCGGACCCCCGGAGGATATGAGCAGTTCTTC,CASSLEWERERTPGGYEQFF
.,.,TRBV5-5,TRBJ2-2,TGTGCCAGCAGCTTGGAGGGGGACACCGGGGAGCTGTTTTTT,CASSLEGDTGELFF
.,.,TRBV7-8,TRBJ2-7,TGTGCCAGCAGCCCTACAGGGTTCGAGCAGTACTTC,CASSPTGFEQYF
.,once,TRBV6-6,TRBJ1-6,TGTGCCAGCAGCTATATGGACAGAAAGGGATCACCCCTCCACTTT,CASSYMDRKGSPLHF
TRBD2,.,TRBV19,TRBJ2-5,TGTGCCAGTTCCGGGACTACCCAAGAGACCCAGTACTTC,CASSGTTQETQYF
.,.,TRBV7-2,TRBJ2-1,TGTGCCAGCAGTTTATCCGAGGGACACTACAATGAGCAGTTCTTC,CASSLSEGHYNEQFF
.,.,TRBV29-1,TRBJ2-2,TGCAGCGCCCCGCGGAACACCGGGGAGCTGTTTTTT,CSAPRNTGELFF
TRBD2,.,TRBV6-5,TRBJ2-3,TGTGCCAGCAGTTACCAGCGGGGGAGCACAGATACGCAGTATTTT,CASSYQRGSTDTQYF
TRBD1,few,TRBV2,TRBJ1-3,TGTGCCAGCAGTCCGACAGGGGAACCTGGAAACACCATATATTTT,CASSPTGEPGNTIYF
.,.,TRBV5-6,TRBJ2-7,TGTGCCAGCAGCTTGAATCCGGGCGAGCAGTACTTC,CASSLNPGEQYF
.,few,TRBV28,TRBJ2-2,TGTGCCAGCAGTTTATTAATCTCCGGGGAGCTGTTTTTT,CASSLLISGELFF
TRBD2,once,TRBV5-4,TRBJ2-1,TGTGCCAGCAGCCGACGGACCAGCGGGAGGGCCTACAATGAGCAGTTCTTC,CASSRRTSGRAYNEQFF
TRBD2,.,TRBV19,TRBJ2-5,TGTGCCAGTAGTATCACTAGCGGGGGCCTGGAGACCCAGTACTTC,CASSITSGGLETQYF
TRBD1,.,TRBV28,TRBJ1-4,TGTGCCAGCAGTTTTAGGCAGGGGGTTGAAAAACTGTTTTTT,CASSFRQGVEKLFF
.,.,TRBV19,TRBJ2-3,TGTGCCAGTAGTGCCAGATACCCAGGCCTGGGAGGAGATACGCAGTATTTT,CASSARYPGLGGDTQYF
.,.,TRBV7-9,TRBJ2-7,TGTGCCAGCAGGTCGGACAGCCCGGGGGAGCAGTACTTC,CASRSDSPGEQYF
TRBD1,once,TRBV6-5,TRBJ2-2,TGTGCCAGCACCCCCAGGACAGGGAACACCGGGGAGCTGTTTTTT,CASTPRTGNTGELFF
TRBD1,.,TRBV9,TRBJ2-6,TGTGCCAGCGCCGGGACAGGGAACCCTGGGGCCAACGTCCTGACTTTC,CASAGTGNPGANVLTF
.,.,TRBV3-1/TRBV3-2,TRBJ1-1,TGTGCCAGCAGCCAAACAGCAATCACTGAAGCTTTCTTT,CASSQTAITEAFF
.,once,TRBV5-1,TRBJ2-7,TGCGCCAGCAGCTTGGGGACACCCTACGAGCAGTACTTC,CASSLGTPYEQYF
.,.,TRBV15,TRBJ1-1,TGTGCCACCAGCGTCGGGACAATGAACACTGAAGCTTTCTTT,CATSVGTMNTEAFF
TRBD1,.,TRBV5-8,TRBJ1-3,TGTGCCAGCAGCTTGGGCGTGGACAGGGCCAACACCATATATTTT,CASSLGVDRANTIYF
TRBD1,once,TRBV9,TRBJ2-3,TGTGCCAGCAGCGCTGGACAGGGGGGCGGGGATACGCAGTATTTT,CASSAGQGGGDTQYF
.,.,TRBV10-2,TRBJ1-6,TGCGCCAGCTTCCAGGGGACCGCAAATTCACCCCTCCACTTT,CASFQGTANSPLHF
.,few,TRBV6-5,TRBJ1-6,TGTGCCAGCAGTTACGACGGGATATCTAAGGGTTCACCCCTCCACTTT,CASSYDGISKGSPLHF
TRBD1,.,TRBV5-4,TRBJ2-5,TGTGCCAGCAGCCTGGGACAGGGGCAGAGAGAGACCCAGTACTTC,CASSLGQGQRETQYF
.,.,TRBV7-2,TRBJ2-1,TGTGCCAGCAGCTTAGCGCACGTGGGAAGGGGCAATGAGCAGTTCTTC,CASSLAHVGRGNEQFF
TRBD1,.,TRBV9,TRBJ1-2,TGTGCCAGCAGCTTGGACAGGTCTTATGGCTACACCTTC,CASSLDRSYGYTF
TRBD2,.,TRBV18,TRBJ2-7,TGTGCCAGCTCACCACGACTAGCGGGAGACGACGAGCAGTACTTC,CASSPRLAGDDEQYF
.,many,TRBV7-2,TRBJ2-1,TGTGCCAGCAGCTCTTTTAATGAGCTGTTCTTC,CASSSFNELFF
TRBD1,.,TRBV19,TRBJ2-7,TGTGCCAGTAGTGACAGGGGGGGCGAGCAGTACTTC,CASSDRGGEQYF
.,.,TRBV19,TRBJ2-1,TGTGCCAGTAGTTCCTGGACTCTTACGGAGGGGAATGAGCAGTTCTTC,CASSSWTLTEGNEQFF
TRBD2,.,TRBV5-1,TRBJ2-1,TGCGCCAGCAGCCATCTAGCGGGCCCGACAAATGAGCAGTTCTTC,CASSHLAGPTNEQFF
TRBD1,many,TRBV7-9,TRBJ1-5,TGTGCCAGCAGCTACGGGACAGGGGGCTCGTATAGCAATCAGCCCCAGCATTTT,CASSYGTGGSYSNQPQHF
TRBD2,once,TRBV5-1,TRBJ2-1,TGCGCCAGCAGCTTGGCTGGCGGGGGCTCCTACAATGAGCAGTTCTTC,CASSLAGGGSYNEQFF
.,.,TRBV27,TRBJ1-1,TGTGCCAGCAGCACTAGGGGGGGCACTGAAGCTTTCTTT,CASSTRGGTEAFF
TRBD1,.,TRBV10-3,TRBJ2-1,TGTGCCATCTTACAGGGGGCTTCCTACAATGAGCAGTTCTTC,CAILQGASYNEQFF
TRBD1,.,TRBV18,TRBJ2-7,TGTGCCAGCTCACCACGTGGGACAGGGGATGGGCACGAGCAGTACTTC,CASSPRGTGDGHEQYF
TRBD1,few,TRBV3-1/TRBV3-2,TRBJ1-1,TGTGCCAGCAGCCAAAGACAGGGATCCACTGAAGCTTTCTTT,CASSQRQGSTEAFF
.,.,TRBV3-1/TRBV3-2,TRBJ2-1,TGTGCCAGCAGCCAAGATCCCCCCGGGGTCGCGTACAATGAGCAGTTCTTC,CASSQDPPGVAYNEQFF